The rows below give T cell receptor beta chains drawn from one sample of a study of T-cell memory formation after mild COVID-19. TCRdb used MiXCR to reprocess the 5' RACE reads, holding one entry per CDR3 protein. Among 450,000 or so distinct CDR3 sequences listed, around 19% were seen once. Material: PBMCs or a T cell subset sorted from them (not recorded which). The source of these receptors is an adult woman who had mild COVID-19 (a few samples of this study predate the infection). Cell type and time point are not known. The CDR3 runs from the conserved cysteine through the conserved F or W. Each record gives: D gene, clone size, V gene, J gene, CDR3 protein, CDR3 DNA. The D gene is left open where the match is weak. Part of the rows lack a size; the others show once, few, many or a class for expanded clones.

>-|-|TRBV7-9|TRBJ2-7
CASRPGGFGSYEQYF
TGTGCCAGCAGGCCCGGGGGTTTCGGCTCCTACGAGCAGTACTTC
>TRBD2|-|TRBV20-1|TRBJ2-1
CSASTSGGYYNEQFF
TGCAGTGCATCGACTAGCGGGGGGTACTACAATGAGCAGTTCTTC
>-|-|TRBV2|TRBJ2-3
CASTQAAGTQYF
TGTGCCAGCACCCAGGCCGCGGGTACGCAGTATTTT
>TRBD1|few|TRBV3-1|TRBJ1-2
CASRIQGTHHGYTF
TGTGCCAGCAGGATACAGGGGACACACCATGGCTACACCTTC
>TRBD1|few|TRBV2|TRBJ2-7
CASLKRGLYEQYF
TGTGCCAGCCTCAAAAGGGGGCTGTACGAGCAGTACTTC
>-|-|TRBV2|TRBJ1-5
CASSGSRKNQPQHF
TGTGCCAGCAGTGGTTCACGGAAAAATCAGCCCCAGCATTTT
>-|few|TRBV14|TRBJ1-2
CASSQVGGTYGYTF
TGTGCCAGCAGCCAAGTCGGAGGGACCTATGGCTACACCTTC
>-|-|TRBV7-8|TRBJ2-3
CASSLRLVGADTQYF
TGTGCCAGCAGCTTAAGACTAGTGGGGGCAGATACGCAGTATTTT
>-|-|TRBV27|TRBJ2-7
CASSLKGGGSYEQYF
TGTGCCAGCAGCTTAAAGGGGGGGGGCTCCTACGAGCAGTACTTC
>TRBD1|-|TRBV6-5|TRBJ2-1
CATLGQGGGHEQFF
TGTGCCACGTTGGGACAGGGAGGGGGACATGAGCAGTTCTTC
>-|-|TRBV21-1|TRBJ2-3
CASPARPTDTQYF
TGTGCCAGCCCGGCTAGACCCACAGATACGCAGTATTTT
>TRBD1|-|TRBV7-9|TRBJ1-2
CASSLADRGYGYTF
TGTGCCAGCAGCTTAGCGGACAGGGGCTATGGCTACACCTTC
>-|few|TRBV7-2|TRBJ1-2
CASSFTGLGEGGYTF
TGTGCCAGCAGCTTCACAGGGTTAGGCGAAGGAGGCTACACCTTC
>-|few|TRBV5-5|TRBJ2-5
CASSLQVSETQYF
TGTGCCAGCAGCTTACAGGTGTCGGAGACCCAGTACTTC
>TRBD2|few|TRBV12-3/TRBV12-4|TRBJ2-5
CASIGAGGTQYF
TGTGCCAGCATAGGAGCGGGGGGTACCCAGTACTTC
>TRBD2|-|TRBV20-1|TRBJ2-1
CSGSQTGKITGTSFLSEQFF
TGCAGTGGATCTCAAACAGGGAAGATAACCGGGACTAGCTTTTTGAGTGAGCAGTTCTTC
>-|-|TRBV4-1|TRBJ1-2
CASSQEPDRSYGYTF
TGCGCCAGCAGCCAAGAACCTGACAGGAGTTATGGCTACACCTTC
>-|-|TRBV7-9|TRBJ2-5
CASSLWQGGQETQYF
TGTGCCAGCAGCTTATGGCAGGGGGGGCAAGAGACCCAGTACTTC
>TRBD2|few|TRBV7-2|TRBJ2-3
CASSLALARESADTQYF
TGTGCCAGCAGCTTAGCCTTGGCGCGGGAGTCGGCAGATACGCAGTATTTT
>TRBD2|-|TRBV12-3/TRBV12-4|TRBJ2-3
CASSLGTSGGDTQYF
TGTGCCAGCAGTTTAGGGACTAGCGGAGGGGATACGCAGTATTTT
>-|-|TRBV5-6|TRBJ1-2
CASSGEWEGYTF
TGTGCCAGCAGCGGGGAATGGGAAGGCTACACCTTC
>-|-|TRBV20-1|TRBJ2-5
CSAPRQPKETQYF
TGCAGTGCTCCCAGGCAACCCAAAGAGACCCAGTACTTC
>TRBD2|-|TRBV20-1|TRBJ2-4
CSARDLASGSNIQYF
TGCAGTGCTAGAGATCTGGCTAGCGGGAGTAACATTCAGTACTTC
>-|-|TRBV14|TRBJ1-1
CASSSQGFLAFF
TGTGCCAGCAGCTCACAAGGGTTTCTAGCTTTCTTT
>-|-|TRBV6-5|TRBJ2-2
CASGRKFTGELFF
TGTGCCAGTGGCCGGAAATTCACCGGGGAGCTGTTTTTT
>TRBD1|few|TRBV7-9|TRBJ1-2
CSSSYGQGASYGYTF
TGTTCCAGCAGCTACGGACAGGGGGCCAGCTATGGCTACACCTTC
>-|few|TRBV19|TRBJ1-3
CASSISGTQGNTIYF
TGTGCCAGTAGTATCTCCGGGACTCAGGGAAACACCATATATTTT
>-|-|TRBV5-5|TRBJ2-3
CASSLAGVPRTDTQYF
TGTGCCAGCAGCTTGGCCGGAGTGCCCCGCACAGATACGCAGTATTTT
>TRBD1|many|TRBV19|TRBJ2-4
CASRPGTGAKNIQYF
TGTGCCAGCCGTCCCGGGACAGGGGCCAAAAACATTCAGTACTTC
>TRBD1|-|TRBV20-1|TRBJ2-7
CSARQGARYEQYF
TGCAGTGCGCGACAGGGGGCTAGATACGAGCAGTACTTC
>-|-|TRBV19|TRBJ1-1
CATRVYQGNTEAFF
TGTGCCACCAGGGTCTATCAGGGCAACACTGAAGCTTTCTTT